Detailed here is one T cell receptor (beta chain). Trimming shortened V by 4 bases and J by 2 bases, and 9 bases separated the two germline ends. Germline assignment: CDR1 SGHNT and CDR2 YYREEE (reference sequence). The CDR3 spans 13 residues. The method was immunoSEQ multiplex PCR; TCRdb's version includes in-frame clones alone and lacks a portion of them. The sample records around 100,000 clones, 84% being singletons. This sample was included in a study of T cell clones after liver transplantation. Study-wide background: TCRbeta sequencing after a pre-transplant mixed lymphocyte reaction identified graft-donor-reactive clones, later tracked in post-transplant blood. Three of the eight recipients were HCV-positive; the rest had non-autoimmune, non-viral transplant indications.

The rearrangement uses TRBV5-4 and TRBJ1-2; D may be TRBD1 (6 bases). The clonotype was recovered from a human patient who received a liver transplant. The T cells may come from the graft donor. The starting material was CD4+ T cells from blood, obtained approximately 50 months after liver transplant. This CDR3 is CASSTTGNYGYTF. The DNA of the CDR3 is TGTGCCAGCAGCACCACAGGGAACTATGGCTACACCTTC.